This passage covers 2 T cell receptor beta chains from one sample sequenced in a study of T-cell memory formation after mild COVID-19. Each CDR3 protein gets one entry after TCRdb re-called the 5' RACE reads with MiXCR. The data hold 350,000 to 450,000 distinct CDR3 sequences, with 20% to 30% observed a single time. Sample: PBMCs or a T cell subset sorted from them (not recorded which). The receptors come from an adult woman who had mild COVID-19 (a few samples of this study predate the infection). Cell type and time point are not known.

This clonotype was seen a few times. The junction shows a germline mismatch at one end, possibly a read error. The chain links TRBV7-9 to TRBJ2-2, with D tentatively TRBD1 (5 bases). In germline, CDR1 is SEHNR, CDR2 FQNEAQ (reference sequence). This CDR3 comprises 14 residues. CDR3 amino acids: CARSSGQNTGELFF. As DNA, the CDR3 is TGTGCCAGAAGCTCAGGACAGAACACCGGGGAGCTGTTTTTT.

The chain links TRBV29-1 to TRBJ1-1; D possibly corresponds to TRBD1 (6 bases). This CDR3 has 13 amino acids. V was cut by 5 bases and J by 0 bases, with 10 bases left in between. Germline-derived CDR1 and CDR2 are SQVTM and ANQGSEA. The CDR3 here is CSVKGQLNTEAFF. CDR3 nucleotides: TGCAGCGTTAAAGGACAGTTGAACACTGAAGCTTTCTTT. The full variable domain, completed using reference TRBV29-1 and TRBJ1-1, is SAVISQKPSRDICQRGTSLTIQCQVDSQVTMMFWYRQQPGQSLTLIATANQGSEATYESGFVIDKFPISRPNLTFSTLTVSNMSPEDSSIYLCSVKGQLNTEAFFGQGTRLTVV.